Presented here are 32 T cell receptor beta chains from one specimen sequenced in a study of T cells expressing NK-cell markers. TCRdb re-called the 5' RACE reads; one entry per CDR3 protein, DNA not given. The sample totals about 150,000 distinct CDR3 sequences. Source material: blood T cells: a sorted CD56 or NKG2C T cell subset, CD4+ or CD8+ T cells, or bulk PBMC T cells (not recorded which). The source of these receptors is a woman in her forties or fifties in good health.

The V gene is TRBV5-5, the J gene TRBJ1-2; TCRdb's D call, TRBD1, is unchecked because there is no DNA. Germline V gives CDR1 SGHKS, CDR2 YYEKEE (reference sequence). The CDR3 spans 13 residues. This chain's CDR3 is CASNPGQGYGYTF.

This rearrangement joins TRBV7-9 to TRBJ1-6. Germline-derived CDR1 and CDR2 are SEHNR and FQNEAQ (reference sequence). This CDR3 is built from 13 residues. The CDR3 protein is CASSSEGNSPLHF.

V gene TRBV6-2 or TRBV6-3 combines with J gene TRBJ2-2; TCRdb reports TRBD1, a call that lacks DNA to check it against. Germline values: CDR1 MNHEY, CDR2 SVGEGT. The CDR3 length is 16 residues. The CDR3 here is CASSYSRDRVSGELFF.

This CDR3 is CASSPAGQGRDEQYF. The chain couples TRBV7-9 to TRBJ2-7; the D gene TCRdb calls, TRBD1, cannot be checked with no DNA. The CDR3 consists of 15 residues. Germline-derived CDR1 and CDR2 are SEHNR and FQNEAQ (reference sequence).

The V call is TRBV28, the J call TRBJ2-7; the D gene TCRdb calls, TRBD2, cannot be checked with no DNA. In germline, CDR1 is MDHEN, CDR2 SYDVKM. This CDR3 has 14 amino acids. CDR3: CASSLEAGGIEQYF. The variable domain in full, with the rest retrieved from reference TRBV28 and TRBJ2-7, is DVKVTQSSRYLVKRTGEKVFLECVQDMDHENMFWYRQDPGLGLRLIYFSYDVKMKEKGDIPEGYSVSREKKERFSLILESASTNQTSMYLCASSLEAGGIEQYFGPGTRLTVT.

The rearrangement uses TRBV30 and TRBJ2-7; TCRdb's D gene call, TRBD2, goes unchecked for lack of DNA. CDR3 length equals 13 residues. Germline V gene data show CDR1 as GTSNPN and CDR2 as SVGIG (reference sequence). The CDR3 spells CAWSAGGSAEQYF.

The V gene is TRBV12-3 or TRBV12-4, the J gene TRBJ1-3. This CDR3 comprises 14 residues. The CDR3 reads CARGDQSSGNTIYF.

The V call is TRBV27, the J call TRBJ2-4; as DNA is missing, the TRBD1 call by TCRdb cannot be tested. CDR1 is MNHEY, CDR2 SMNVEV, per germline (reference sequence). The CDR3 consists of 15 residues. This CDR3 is CASRPLGGPKNIQYF.

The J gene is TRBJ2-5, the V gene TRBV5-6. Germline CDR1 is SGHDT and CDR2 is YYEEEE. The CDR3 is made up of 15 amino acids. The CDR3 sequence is CASSLQNSVRETQYF. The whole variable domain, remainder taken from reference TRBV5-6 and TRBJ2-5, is DAGVTQSPTHLIKTRGQQVTLRCSPKSGHDTVSWYQQALGQGPQFIFQYYEEEERQRGNFPDRFSGHQFPNYSSELNVNALLLGDSALYLCASSLQNSVRETQYFGPGTRLLVL.

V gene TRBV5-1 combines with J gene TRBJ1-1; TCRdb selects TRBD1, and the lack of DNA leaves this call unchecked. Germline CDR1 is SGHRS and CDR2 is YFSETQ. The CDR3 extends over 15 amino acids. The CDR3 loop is CASSDGQGVTTEAFF.

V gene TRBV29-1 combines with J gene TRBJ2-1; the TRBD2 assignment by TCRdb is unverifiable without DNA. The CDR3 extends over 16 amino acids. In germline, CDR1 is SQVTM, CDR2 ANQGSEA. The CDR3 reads CSVPKIGLAGVGEQFF.

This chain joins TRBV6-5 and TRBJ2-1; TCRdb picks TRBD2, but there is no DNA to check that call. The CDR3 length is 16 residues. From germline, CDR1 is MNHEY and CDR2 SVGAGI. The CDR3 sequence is CASSYSNGTSSNEQFF.

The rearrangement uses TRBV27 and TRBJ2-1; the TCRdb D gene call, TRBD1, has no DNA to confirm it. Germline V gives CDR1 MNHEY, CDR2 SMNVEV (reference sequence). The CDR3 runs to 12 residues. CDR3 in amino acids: CASSPVTNEQFF.

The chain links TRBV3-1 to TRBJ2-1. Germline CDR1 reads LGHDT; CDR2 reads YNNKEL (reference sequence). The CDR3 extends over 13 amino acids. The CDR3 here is CASSRDWAPEQFF.

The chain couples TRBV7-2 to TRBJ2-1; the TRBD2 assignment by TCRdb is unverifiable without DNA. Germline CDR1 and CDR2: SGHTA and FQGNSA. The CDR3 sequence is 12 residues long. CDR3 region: CASSPSSVEQFF.

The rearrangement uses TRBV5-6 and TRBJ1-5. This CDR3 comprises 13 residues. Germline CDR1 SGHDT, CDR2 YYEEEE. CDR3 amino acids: CASSLYGNQPQHF.

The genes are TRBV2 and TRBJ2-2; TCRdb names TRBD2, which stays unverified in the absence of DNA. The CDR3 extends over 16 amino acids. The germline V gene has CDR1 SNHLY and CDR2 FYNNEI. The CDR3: CASRFSGAANTGELFF.

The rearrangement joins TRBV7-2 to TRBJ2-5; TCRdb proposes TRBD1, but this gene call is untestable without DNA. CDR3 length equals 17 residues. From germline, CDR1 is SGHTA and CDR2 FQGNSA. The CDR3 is CASSQMGGGTPQETQYF.

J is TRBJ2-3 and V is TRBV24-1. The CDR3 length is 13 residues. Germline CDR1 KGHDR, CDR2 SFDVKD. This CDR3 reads CATSDETTDTQYF.

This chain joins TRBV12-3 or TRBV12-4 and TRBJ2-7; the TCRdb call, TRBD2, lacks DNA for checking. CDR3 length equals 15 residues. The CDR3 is CASTGVLAGASEQYF.

The CDR3 reads CASGTPVWTEAFF. V is TRBV7-9 and J is TRBJ1-1. The CDR3 has 13 amino acids. Germline CDR1 reads SEHNR; CDR2 reads FQNEAQ (reference sequence).

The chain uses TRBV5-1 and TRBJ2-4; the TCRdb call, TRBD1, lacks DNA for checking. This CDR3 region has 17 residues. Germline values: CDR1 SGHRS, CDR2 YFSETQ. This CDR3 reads CASSLVAGELAKNIQYF.

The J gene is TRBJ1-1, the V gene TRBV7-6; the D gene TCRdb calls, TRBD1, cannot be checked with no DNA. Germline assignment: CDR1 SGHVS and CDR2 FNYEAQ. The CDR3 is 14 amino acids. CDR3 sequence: CASSLQSRGTEAFF. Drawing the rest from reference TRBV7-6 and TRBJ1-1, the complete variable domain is GAGVSQSPRYKVTKRGQDVALRCDPISGHVSLYWYRQALGQGPEFLTYFNYEAQQDKSGLPNDRFSAERPEGSISTLTIQRTEQRDSAMYRCASSLQSRGTEAFFGQGTRLTVV.

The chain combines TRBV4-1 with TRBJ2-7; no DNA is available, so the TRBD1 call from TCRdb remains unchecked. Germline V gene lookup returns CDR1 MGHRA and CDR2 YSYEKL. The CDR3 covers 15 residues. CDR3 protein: CASSQAAGASYEQYF.

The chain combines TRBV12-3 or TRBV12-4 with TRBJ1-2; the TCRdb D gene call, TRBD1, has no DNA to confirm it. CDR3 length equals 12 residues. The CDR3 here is CASRLGVAGYTF.

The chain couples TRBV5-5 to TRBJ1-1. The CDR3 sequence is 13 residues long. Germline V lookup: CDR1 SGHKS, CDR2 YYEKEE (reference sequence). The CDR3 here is CASRINVRTEAFF.

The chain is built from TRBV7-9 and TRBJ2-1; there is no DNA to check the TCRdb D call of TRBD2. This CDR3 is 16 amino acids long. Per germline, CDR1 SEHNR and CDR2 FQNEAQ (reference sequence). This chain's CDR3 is CASILVEGGPANEQFF. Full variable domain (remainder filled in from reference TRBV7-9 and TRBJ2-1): DTGVSQNPRHKITKRGQNVTFRCDPISEHNRLYWYRQTLGQGPEFLTYFQNEAQLEKSRLLSDRFSAERPKGSFSTLEIQRTEQGDSAMYLCASILVEGGPANEQFFGPGTRLTVL.

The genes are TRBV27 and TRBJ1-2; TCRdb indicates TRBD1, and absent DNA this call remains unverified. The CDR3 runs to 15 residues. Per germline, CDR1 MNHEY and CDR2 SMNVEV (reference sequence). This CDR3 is CASSPPGQTPLGYTF.

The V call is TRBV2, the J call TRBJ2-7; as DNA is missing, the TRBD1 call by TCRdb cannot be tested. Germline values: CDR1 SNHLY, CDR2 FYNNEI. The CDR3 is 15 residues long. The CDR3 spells CASSPTPFTGGEQYF.

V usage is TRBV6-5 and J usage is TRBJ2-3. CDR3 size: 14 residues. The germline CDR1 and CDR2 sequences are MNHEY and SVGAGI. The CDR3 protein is CASSDGFLSDTQYF.

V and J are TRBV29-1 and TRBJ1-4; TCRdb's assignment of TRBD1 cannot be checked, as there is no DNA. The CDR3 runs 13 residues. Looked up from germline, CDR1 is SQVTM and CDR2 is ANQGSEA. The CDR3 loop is CSVEQGVREKLFF.

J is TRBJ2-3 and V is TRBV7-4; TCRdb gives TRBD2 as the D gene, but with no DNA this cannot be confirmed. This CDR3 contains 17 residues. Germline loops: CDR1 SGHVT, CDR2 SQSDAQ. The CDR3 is CASSYQGTSGRTDTQYF.